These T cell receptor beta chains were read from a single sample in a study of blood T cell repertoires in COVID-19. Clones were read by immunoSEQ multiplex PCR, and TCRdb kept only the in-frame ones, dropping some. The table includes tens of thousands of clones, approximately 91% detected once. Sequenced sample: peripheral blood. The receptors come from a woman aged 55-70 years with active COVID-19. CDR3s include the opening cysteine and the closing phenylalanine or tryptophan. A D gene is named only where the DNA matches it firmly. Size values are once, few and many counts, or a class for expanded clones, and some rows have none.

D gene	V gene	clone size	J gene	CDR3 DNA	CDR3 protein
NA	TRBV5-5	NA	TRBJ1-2	TGTGCCAGCAGCCCGGGATCGGGAGGCTACACCTTC	CASSPGSGGYTF
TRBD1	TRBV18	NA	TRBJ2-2	TGTGCCAGCTCACGACCGGGACAGTCGAACACCGGGGAGCTGTTTTTT	CASSRPGQSNTGELFF
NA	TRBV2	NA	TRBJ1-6	TGTGCCAGCAGATGGAGCTCCTATAATTCACCCCTCCACTTT	CASRWSSYNSPLHF
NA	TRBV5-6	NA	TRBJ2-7	TGTGCCAGCATCTTGGGTCGGGGATCGGTCTACGAGCAGTACTTC	CASILGRGSVYEQYF
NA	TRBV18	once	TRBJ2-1	TGTGCCAGCTCACGCAGCACAGCCTACAATGAGCAGTTCTTC	CASSRSTAYNEQFF
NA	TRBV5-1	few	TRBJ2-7	TGCGCCAGCAGACGGGTGGACACAACCTACGAGCAGTACTTC	CASRRVDTTYEQYF
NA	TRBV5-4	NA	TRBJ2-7	TGTGCCAGCAGCCCTGGGGGGGGCTCCTCCTACGAGCAGTACTTC	CASSPGGGSSYEQYF
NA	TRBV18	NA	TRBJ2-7	TGTGCCAGCTCCAAGGAGCGAGGGTACTCCTACGAGCAGTACTTC	CASSKERGYSYEQYF
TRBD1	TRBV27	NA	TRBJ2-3	TGTGCCAGCAGTCCCGGGACAGGGTGGTGGGCAGATACGCAGTATTTT	CASSPGTGWWADTQYF
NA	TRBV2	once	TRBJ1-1	TGTGCCACCTGGACTGGGGGAGGTGAAGCTTTCTTT	CATWTGGGEAFF
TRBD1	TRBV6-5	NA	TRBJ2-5	TGTGCCAGCAGCTTCCACAGGGGTGAAGAGACCCAGTACTTC	CASSFHRGEETQYF
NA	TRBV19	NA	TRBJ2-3	TGTGCCAGTAGTATTGCAGCGACCACGCAGTATTTT	CASSIAATTQYF
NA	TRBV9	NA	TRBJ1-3	TGTGCCAGCAGCGTAGGCGGGACTGGAAACACCATATATTTT	CASSVGGTGNTIYF
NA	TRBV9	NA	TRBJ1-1	TGTGCCAGCAGCGCAGAGGGGAACACTGAAGCTTTCTTT	CASSAEGNTEAFF
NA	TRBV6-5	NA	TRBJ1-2	TGTGCCAGCAGTTACTCATCTCCCAGGGGAAATGGCTACACCTTC	CASSYSSPRGNGYTF
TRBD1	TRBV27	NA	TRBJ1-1	TGTGCCAGCAGACCCACCGGGACAGGGGAAGCTTTCTTT	CASRPTGTGEAFF
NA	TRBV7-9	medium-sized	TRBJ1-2	TGTGCCAGCAGCTTAGGGCAGAACTATGGCTACACCTTC	CASSLGQNYGYTF
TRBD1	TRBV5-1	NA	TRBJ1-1	TGCGCCAGCAGCCTCCGACAGGGTGGAAGGGACACTGAAGCTTTCTTT	CASSLRQGGRDTEAFF
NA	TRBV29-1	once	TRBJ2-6	TGCAGCGTCACTTTGGACTCTTCTGGGGCCAACGTCCTGACTTTC	CSVTLDSSGANVLTF
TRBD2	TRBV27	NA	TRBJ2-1	TGTGCCAGCACTCTCCGGGGGGGCTTGAATGAGCAGTTCTTC	CASTLRGGLNEQFF
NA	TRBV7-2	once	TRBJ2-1	TGTGCCAGCAGCCAAACCCGGGACTCATACAATGAGCAGTTCTTC	CASSQTRDSYNEQFF
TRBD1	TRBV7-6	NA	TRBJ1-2	TGTGCCAGCAGTCCAGGACAGGCGCCATATGGCTACACCTTC	CASSPGQAPYGYTF
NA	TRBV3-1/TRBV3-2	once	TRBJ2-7	TGTGCCAGCAGCCCCTTCCTCGGGAATAAGGGGGTCTACGAGCAGTACTTC	CASSPFLGNKGVYEQYF
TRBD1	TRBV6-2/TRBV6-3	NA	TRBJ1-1	TGTGCCAGCAGTCCGCCACAGGGGACTGAAGCTTTCTTT	CASSPPQGTEAFF
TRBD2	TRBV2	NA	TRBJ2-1	TGTGCCAGCAGATGGACTAGCGGATACAATGAGCAGTTCTTC	CASRWTSGYNEQFF
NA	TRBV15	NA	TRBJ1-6	TGTGCCACCAGCAGAGGGGTGGGGGGGGCACTTTCACCCCTCCACTTT	CATSRGVGGALSPLHF
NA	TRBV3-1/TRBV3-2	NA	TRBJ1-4	TGTGCCAGCAGCCAAGGGGGGCAAAGGATGGATGAAAAACTGTTTTTT	CASSQGGQRMDEKLFF
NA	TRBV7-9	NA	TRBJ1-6	TGTGCCAGCACCACTAGGGGGGGTGGATCACCCCTCCACTTT	CASTTRGGGSPLHF
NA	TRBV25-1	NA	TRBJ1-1	TGTGCCAGCAGGGCCACTGAAGCTTTCTTT	CASRATEAFF
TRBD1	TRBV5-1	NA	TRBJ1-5	TGCGCCAGCAGCTTGGGGACAGGGGGCAATCAGCCCCAGCATTTT	CASSLGTGGNQPQHF
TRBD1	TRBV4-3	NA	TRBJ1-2	TGCGCCAGCAGCCAAGATGGGACAGGGACTGGTGGCTACACCTTC	CASSQDGTGTGGYTF
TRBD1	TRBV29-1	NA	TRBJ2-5	TGCAGCTTCGAGGGACAGGGGGTAATCAAGACCCAGTACTTC	CSFEGQGVIKTQYF
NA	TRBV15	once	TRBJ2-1	TGTGCCACCAGCAACGGTATCTACAATGAGCAGTTCTTC	CATSNGIYNEQFF
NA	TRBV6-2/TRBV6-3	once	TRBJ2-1	TGTGCCAGCAGTAACCCCCGGTTTGAGCAGTTCTTC	CASSNPRFEQFF
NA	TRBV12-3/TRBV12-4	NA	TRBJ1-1	TGTGCCAGCAGTCCTCCGGGGAACACTGAAGCTTTCTTT	CASSPPGNTEAFF
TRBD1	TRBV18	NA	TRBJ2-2	TGTGCCAGCTCACCAAGGACAGGGAGCGACGGGGAGCTGTTTTTT	CASSPRTGSDGELFF
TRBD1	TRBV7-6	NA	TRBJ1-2	TGTGCCAGCAGCCAGCCAGGACAGGGGCCTTCTGGCTACACCTTC	CASSQPGQGPSGYTF
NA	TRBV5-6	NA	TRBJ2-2	TGTGCCAGCAGCACGGGTCCGAACACCGGGGAGCTGTTTTTT	CASSTGPNTGELFF
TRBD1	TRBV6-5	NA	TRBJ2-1	TGTGCCAGCAGCTCCGGGACAGGGGTTTGGGATGAGCAGTTCTTC	CASSSGTGVWDEQFF
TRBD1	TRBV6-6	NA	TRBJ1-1	TGTGCCAGCAGTCCCCAGGGGCAGGGGGACACTGAAGCTTTCTTT	CASSPQGQGDTEAFF
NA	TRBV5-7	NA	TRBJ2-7	TGTGCCAGCAGCTTTCACGGTCGCTACGAGCAGTACTTC	CASSFHGRYEQYF
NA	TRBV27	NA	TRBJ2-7	TGTGCCAGCAGTGCCTCAGGGTATTACGAGCAGTACTTC	CASSASGYYEQYF
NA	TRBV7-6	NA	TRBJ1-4	TGTGCCAGCAGCCTCACAGGGAAGGAAAAACTGTTTTTT	CASSLTGKEKLFF